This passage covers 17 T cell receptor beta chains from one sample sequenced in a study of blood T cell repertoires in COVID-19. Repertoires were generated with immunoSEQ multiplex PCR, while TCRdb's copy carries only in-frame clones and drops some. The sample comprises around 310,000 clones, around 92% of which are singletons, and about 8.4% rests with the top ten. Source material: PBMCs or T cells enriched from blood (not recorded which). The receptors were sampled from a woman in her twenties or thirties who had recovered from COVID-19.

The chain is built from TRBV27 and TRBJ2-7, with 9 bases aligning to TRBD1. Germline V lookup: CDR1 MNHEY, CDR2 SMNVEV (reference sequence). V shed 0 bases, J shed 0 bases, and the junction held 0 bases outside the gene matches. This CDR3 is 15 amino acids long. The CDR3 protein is CASSLSTGGSYEQYF. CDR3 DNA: TGTGCCAGCAGTTTATCGACAGGGGGCTCCTACGAGCAGTACTTC.

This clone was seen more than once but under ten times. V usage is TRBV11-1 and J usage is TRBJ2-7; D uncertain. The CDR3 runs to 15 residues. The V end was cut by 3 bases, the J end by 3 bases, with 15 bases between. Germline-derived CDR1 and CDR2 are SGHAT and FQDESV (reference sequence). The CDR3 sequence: CASSFYPRPLYEQYF. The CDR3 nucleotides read TGTGCCAGCAGCTTTTACCCTAGGCCCCTCTACGAGCAGTACTTC.

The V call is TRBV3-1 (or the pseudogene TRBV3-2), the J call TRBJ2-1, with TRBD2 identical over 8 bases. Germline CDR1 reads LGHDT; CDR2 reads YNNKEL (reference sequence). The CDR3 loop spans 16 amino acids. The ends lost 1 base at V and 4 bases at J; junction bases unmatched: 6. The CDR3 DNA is TGTGCCAGCAGCCAAGTGGCGGGAGGCTCTTACAATGAGCAGTTCTTC. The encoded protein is CASSQVAGGSYNEQFF.

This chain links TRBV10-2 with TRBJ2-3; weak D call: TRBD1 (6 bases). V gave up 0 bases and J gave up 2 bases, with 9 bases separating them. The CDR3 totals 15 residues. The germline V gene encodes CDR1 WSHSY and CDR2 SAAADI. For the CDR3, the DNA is TGCGCCAGCAGTGAGTCGGGGACAACCACAGATACGCAGTATTTT. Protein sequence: CASSESGTTTDTQYF.

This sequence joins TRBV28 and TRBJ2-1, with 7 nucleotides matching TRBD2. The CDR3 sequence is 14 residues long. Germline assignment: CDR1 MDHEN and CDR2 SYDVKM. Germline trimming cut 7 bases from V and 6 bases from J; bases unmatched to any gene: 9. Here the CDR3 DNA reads TGTGCCAGCATTGGCGGGAGTGTCTTCAATGAGCAGTTCTTC. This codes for CASIGGSVFNEQFF.

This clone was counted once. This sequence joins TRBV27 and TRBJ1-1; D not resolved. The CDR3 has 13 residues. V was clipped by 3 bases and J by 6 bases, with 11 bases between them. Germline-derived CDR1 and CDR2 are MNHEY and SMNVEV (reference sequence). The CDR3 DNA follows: TGTGCCAGCAGTTTCCGGGGTGGGGCTGAAGCTTTCTTT. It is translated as CASSFRGGAEAFF.

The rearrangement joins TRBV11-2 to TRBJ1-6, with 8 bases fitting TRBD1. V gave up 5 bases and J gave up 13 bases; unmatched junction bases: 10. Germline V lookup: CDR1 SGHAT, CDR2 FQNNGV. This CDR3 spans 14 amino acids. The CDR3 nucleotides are TGTGCCAGCAGCCCGGACAGGGACTCAGGGCCCCTCCACTTT. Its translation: CASSPDRDSGPLHF.

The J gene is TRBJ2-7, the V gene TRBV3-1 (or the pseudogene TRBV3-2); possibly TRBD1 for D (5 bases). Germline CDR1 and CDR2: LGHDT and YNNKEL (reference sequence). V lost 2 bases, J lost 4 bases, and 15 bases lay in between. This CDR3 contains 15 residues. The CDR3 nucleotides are TGTGCCAGCAGCCAACAGGGATCTTGGTTGTACGAGCAGTACTTC. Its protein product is CASSQQGSWLYEQYF.

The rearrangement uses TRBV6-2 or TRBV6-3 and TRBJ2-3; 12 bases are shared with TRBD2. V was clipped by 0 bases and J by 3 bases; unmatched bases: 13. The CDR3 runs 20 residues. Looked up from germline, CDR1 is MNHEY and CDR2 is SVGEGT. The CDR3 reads CASSYSPEPSGRAGTDTQYF. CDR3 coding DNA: TGTGCCAGCAGTTACTCTCCCGAACCTAGCGGGAGGGCCGGAACAGATACGCAGTATTTT.

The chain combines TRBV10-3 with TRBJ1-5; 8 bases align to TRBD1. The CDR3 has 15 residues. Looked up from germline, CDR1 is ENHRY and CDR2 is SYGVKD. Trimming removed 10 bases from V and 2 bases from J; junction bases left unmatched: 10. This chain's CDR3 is CATLGQGGGNQPQHF. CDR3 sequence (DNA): TGTGCCACCCTCGGACAGGGAGGCGGCAATCAGCCCCAGCATTTT.

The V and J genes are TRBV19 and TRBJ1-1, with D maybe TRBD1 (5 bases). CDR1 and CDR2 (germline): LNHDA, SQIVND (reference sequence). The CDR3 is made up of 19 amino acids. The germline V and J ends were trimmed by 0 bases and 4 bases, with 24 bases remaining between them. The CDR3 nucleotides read TGTGCCAGTAGTATAGATCAGAACAGAGCCCTCCGGGGGGGCACTGAAGCTTTCTTT. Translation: CASSIDQNRALRGGTEAFF. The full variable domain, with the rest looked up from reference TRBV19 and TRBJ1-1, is DGGITQSPKYLFRKEGQNVTLSCEQNLNHDAMYWYRQDPGQGLRLIYYSQIVNDFQKGDIAEGYSVSREKKESFPLTVTSAQKNPTAFYLCASSIDQNRALRGGTEAFFGQGTRLTVV.

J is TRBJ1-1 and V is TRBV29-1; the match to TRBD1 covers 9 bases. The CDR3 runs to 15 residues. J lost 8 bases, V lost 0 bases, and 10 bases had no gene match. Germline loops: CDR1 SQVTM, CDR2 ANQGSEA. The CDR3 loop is CSVEDPWTGDSEAFF. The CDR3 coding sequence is TGCAGCGTTGAAGACCCATGGACAGGGGATTCCGAAGCTTTCTTT.

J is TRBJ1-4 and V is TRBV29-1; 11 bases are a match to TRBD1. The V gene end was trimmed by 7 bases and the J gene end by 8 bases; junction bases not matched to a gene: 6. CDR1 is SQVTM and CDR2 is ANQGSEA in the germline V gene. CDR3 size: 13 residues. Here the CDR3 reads CSAGTGGWEKLFF. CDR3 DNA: TGCAGCGCCGGGACAGGGGGTTGGGAAAAACTGTTTTTT.

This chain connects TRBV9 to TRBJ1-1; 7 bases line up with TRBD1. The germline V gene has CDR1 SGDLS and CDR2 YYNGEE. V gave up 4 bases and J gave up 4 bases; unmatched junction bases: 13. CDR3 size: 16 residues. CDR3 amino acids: CASSRSYRGEGTEAFF. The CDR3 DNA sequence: TGTGCCAGCAGCCGAAGCTACAGGGGAGAAGGCACTGAAGCTTTCTTT. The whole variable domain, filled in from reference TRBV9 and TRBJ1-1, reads DSGVTQTPKHLITATGQRVTLRCSPRSGDLSVYWYQQSLDQGLQFLIQYYNGEERAKGNILERFSAQQFPDLHSELNLSSLELGDSALYFCASSRSYRGEGTEAFFGQGTRLTVV.

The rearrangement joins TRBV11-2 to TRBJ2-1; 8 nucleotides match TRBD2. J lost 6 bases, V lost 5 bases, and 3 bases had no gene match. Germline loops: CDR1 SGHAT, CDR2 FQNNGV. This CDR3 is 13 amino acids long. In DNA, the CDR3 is TGTGCCAGCAGCCTTGGGACTAGCAATGAGCAGTTCTTC. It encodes CASSLGTSNEQFF.

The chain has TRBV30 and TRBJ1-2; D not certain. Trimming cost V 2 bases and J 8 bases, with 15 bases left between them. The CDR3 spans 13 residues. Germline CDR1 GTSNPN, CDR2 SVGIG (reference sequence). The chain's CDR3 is CAWSPQATQGYTF. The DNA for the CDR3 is TGTGCCTGGAGTCCCCAGGCGACCCAAGGCTACACCTTC.

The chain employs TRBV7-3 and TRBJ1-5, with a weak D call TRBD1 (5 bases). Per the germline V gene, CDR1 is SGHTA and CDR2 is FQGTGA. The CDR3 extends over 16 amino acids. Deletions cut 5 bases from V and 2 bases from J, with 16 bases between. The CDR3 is CASSPRRRGGNQPQHF. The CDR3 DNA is TGTGCCAGCAGCCCCCGGCGGAGGGGTGGCAATCAGCCCCAGCATTTT.